The T cell receptor beta chain under discussion was sequenced for a study of T cell responses to AZD1222 COVID-19 vaccine. TCRdb's table, derived via immunoSEQ multiplex PCR, lists solely in-frame clones and lacks some. This table has roughly 150,000 clones, around 92% appearing once. From germline, CDR1 is SEHNR and CDR2 FQNEAQ (reference sequence). This CDR3 spans 16 amino acids. V shed 2 bases, J shed 6 bases, and the junction held 7 bases outside the gene matches. This sequence originates from an adult in good health. The chain combines TRBV7-9 with TRBJ1-5, with 10 bases identical to TRBD1. This material consisted of peripheral blood, taken on day 0 of AZD1222 vaccination. The CDR3 DNA reads as TGTGCCAGCAGCTTATTGACAGGGGGCAGGGTTCAGCCCCAGCATTTT. Encoded protein: CASSLLTGGRVQPQHF. The variable domain in full, with the rest retrieved from reference TRBV7-9 and TRBJ1-5, is DTGVSQNPRHKITKRGQNVTFRCDPISEHNRLYWYRQTLGQGPEFLTYFQNEAQLEKSRLLSDRFSAERPKGSFSTLEIQRTEQGDSAMYLCASSLLTGGRVQPQHFGDGTRLSIL.